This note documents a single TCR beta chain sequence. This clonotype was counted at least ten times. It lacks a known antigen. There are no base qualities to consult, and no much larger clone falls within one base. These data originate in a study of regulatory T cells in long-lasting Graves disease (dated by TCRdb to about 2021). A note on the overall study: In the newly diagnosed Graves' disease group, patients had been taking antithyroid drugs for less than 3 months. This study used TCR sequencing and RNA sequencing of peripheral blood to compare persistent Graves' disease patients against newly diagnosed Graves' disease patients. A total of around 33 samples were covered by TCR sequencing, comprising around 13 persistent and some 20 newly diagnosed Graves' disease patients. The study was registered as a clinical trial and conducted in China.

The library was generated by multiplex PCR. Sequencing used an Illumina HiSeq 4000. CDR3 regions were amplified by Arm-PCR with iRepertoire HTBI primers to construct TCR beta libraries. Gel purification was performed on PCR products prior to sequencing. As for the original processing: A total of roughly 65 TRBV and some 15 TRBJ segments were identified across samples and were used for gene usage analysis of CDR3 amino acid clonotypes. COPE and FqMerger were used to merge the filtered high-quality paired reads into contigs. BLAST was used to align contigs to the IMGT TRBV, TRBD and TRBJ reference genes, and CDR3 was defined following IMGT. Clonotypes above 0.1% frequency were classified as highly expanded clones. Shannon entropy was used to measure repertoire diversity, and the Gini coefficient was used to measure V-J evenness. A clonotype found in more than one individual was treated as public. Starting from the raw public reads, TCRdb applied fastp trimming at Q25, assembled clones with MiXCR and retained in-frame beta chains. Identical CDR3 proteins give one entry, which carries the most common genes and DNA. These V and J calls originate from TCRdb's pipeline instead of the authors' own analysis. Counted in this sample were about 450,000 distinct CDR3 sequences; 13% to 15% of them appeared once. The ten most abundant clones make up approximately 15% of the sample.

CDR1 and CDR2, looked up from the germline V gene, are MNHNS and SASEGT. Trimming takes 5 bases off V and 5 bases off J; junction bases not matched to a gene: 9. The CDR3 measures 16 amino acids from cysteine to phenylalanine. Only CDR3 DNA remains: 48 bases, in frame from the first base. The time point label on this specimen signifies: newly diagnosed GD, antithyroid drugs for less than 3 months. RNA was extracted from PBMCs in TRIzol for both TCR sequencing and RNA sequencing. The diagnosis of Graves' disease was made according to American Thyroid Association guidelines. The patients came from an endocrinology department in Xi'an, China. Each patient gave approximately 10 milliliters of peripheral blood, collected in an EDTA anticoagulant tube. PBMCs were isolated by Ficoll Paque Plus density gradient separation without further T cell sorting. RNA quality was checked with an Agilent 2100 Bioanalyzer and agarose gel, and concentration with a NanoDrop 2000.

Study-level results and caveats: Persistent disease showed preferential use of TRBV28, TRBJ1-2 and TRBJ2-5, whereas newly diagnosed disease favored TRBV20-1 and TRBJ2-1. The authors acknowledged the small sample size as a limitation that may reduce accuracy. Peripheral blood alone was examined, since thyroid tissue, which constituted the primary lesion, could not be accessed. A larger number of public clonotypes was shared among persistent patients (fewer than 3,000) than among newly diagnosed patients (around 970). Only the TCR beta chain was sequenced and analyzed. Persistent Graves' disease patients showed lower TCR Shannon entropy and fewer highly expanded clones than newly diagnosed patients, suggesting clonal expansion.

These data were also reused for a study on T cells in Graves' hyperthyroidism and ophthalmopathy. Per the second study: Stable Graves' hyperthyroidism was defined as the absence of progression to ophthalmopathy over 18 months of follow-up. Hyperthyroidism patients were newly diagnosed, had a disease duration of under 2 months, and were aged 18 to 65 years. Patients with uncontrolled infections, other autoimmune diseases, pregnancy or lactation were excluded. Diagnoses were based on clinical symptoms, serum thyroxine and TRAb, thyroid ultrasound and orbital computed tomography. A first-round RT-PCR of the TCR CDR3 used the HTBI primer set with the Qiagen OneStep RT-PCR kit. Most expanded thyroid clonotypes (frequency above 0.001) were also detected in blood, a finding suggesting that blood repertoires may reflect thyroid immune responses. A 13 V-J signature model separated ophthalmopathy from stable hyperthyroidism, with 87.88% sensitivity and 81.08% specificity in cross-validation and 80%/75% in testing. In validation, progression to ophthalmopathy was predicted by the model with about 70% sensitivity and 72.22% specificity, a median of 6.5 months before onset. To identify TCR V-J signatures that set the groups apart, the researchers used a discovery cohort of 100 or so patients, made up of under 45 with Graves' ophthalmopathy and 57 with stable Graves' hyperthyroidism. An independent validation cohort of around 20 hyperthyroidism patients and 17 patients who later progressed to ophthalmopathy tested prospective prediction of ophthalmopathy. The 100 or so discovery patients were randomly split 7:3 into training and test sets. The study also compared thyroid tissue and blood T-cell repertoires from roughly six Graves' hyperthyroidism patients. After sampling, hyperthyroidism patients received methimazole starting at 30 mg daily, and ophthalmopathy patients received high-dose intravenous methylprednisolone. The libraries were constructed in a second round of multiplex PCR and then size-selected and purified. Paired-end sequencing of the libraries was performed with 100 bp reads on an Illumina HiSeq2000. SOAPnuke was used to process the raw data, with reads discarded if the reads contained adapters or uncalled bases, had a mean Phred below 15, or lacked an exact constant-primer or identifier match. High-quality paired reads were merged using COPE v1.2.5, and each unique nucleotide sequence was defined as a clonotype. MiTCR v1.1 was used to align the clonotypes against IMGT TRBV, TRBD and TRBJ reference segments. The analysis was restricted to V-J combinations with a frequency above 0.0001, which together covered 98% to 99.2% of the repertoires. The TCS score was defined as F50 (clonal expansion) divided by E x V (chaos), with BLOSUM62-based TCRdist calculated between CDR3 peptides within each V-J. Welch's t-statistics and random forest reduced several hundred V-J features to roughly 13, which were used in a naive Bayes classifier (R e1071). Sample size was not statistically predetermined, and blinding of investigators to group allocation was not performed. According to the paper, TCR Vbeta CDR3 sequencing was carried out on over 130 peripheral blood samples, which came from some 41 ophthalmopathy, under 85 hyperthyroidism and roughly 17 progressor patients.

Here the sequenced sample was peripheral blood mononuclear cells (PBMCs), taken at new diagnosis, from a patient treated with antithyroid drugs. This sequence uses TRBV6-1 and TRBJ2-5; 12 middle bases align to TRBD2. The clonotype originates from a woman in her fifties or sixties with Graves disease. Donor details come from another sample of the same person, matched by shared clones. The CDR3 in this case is CASSPTSGGSVETQYF. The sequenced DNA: TGTGCCAGCAGTCCGACTAGCGGGGGATCCGTGGAGACCCAGTACTTC.